These 3 T cell receptor beta chains came from one sample sequenced in a study of shared clonotypes between healthy human individuals. Using immunoSEQ multiplex PCR, the repertoire was profiled, and TCRdb retains in-frame clones only, with some absent. Of about 1,500,000 clones in the sample, about 96% are singletons; the top ten hold roughly 1.1%. Material for sequencing was naive CD4+ T cells sorted from blood. The subset here: CD45RA+ positively selected. All receptors derive from a man aged 30 to 45 in good health.

The J gene is TRBJ1-5, the V gene TRBV10-3; D is unresolved. V was pared by 6 bases and J by 1 base, with 10 bases between. CDR1 is ENHRY and CDR2 is SYGVKD in the germline V gene. This CDR3 comprises 14 residues. The DNA of the CDR3 is TGTGCCATCAGGGGTGAGGGAAGCAATCAGCCCCAGCATTTT. This gives the protein CAIRGEGSNQPQHF.

This chain links TRBV12-5 with TRBJ2-1, with TRBD2 matching over 12 bases. The length of the CDR3 is 18 residues. V trimming: 0 bases; J trimming: 1 base; junction bases outside the gene matches: 4. Germline values: CDR1 LGHNT, CDR2 FRNRAP. CDR3 bases: TGTGCTAGTGGTTTGGTCGCTAGCGGGAGGGATTCCTACAATGAGCAGTTCTTC. Protein sequence: CASGLVASGRDSYNEQFF.

The chain is built from TRBV7-3 and TRBJ2-1, with 8 bases identical to TRBD1. CDR1 and CDR2 from the germline V gene are SGHTA and FQGTGA. The CDR3 is made up of 16 amino acids. The V and J ends lost 4 bases and 0 bases, in that order; junction bases with no gene match: 5. CDR3 bases: TGTGCCAGCAGCTCATACAGGGGGAGCTCCTACAATGAGCAGTTCTTC. Amino acid sequence: CASSSYRGSSYNEQFF.